This T cell receptor (beta chain) was retrieved from a study of OX40 agonist ivuxolimab in advanced cancers. V lost 5 bases and J 5 bases, leaving 16 bases between the germline ends. This CDR3 region has 15 residues. The V gene's germline CDR1 is LGHNA and CDR2 YNFKEQ. Autoimmune disease history or systemic immunosuppression led to patients being barred. Blood got drawn at baseline, again on cycle 4 day 1, and then on cycle 7 day 1. For this clone: Its antigen is unidentified.

The assay was immunoSEQ multiplex PCR, and TCRdb's table has in-frame clones only and misses some. The sample has roughly 74,000 clones; 80% to 85% are singletons. Broader study findings: At 0.1 to 3.0 mg/kg, clonal expansion of CD4+ and CD8+ blood T cells had occurred by week 6.

Sequenced material: CD4+ or CD8+ T cells sorted from blood, taken in a trial of the OX40 agonist ivuxolimab. This sequence joins TRBV4-2 and TRBJ2-1, with D perhaps matching TRBD1 (7 bases). The sequence came from an adult with an advanced solid tumor such as melanoma, head and neck, liver or kidney cancer. In DNA form, the CDR3 reads TGTGCCAGCAGCGTGGAGGGGGCGAAACACAATGAGCAGTTCTTC. Translation gives CASSVEGAKHNEQFF.